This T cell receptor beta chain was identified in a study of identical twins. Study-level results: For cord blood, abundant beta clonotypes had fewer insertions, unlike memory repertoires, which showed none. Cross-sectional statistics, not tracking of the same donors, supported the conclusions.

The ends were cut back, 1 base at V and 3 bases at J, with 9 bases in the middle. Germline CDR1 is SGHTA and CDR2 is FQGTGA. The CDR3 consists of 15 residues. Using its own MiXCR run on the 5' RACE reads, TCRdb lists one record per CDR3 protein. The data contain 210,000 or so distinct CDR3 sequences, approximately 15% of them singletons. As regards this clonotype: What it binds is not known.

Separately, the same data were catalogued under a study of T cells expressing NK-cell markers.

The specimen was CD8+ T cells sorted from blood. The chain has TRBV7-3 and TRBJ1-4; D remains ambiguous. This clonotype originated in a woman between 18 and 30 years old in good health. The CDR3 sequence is CASSLSGSANEKLFF. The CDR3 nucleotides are TGTGCCAGCAGCTTAAGCGGATCGGCTAATGAAAAACTGTTTTTT.